The clone carrying this T cell receptor (beta chain) showed up just a few times. In the original analysis: Quantification of nucleated cells was approximated via reference gene primer amplification. The method was immunoSEQ multiplex PCR; TCRdb's version includes in-frame clones alone and lacks a portion of them. The V and J calls and the clone size are those of that table, but D and trimming were determined from the DNA. The sample shows 200,000 to 300,000 clones, 86% of them seen only once. This record comes from a study of blood T cell repertoires in COVID-19. Study-wide background: The study drew acute and convalescent COVID-19 samples from the United States, Italy and Spain. Sources were T cells, B-cell-depleted T cells, or PBMCs; the material itself was cDNA or gDNA.

CDR1 SQVTM and CDR2 ANQGSEA come from the germline V gene. The CDR3 is 12 residues long. V lost 6 bases and J 3 bases, leaving 11 bases between the germline ends. Sequencing used peripheral blood. The chain couples TRBV29-1 to TRBJ1-1, with D unresolved. This clonotype originated in a woman aged 25-40 years who had recovered from COVID-19. CDR3 sequence (DNA): TGCAGCGTCATGGTCTCGGACACTGAAGCTTTCTTT. It encodes CSVMVSDTEAFF.